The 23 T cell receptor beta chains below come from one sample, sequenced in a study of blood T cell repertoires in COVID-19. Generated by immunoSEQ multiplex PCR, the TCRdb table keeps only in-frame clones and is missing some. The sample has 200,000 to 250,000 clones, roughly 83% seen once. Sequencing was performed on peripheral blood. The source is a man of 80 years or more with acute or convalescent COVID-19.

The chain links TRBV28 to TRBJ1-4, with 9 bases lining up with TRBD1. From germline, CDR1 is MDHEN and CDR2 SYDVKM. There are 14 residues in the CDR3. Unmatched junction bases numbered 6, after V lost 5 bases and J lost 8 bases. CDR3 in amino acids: CASSKGTGTEKLFF. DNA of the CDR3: TGTGCCAGCAGTAAAGGGACAGGGACAGAAAAACTGTTTTTT.

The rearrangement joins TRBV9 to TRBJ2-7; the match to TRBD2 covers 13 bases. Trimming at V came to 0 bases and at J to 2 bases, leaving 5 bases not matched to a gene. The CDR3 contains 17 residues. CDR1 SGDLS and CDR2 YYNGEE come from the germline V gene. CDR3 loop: CASSVGPTSGGAYEQYF. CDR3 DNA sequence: TGTGCCAGCAGCGTAGGCCCTACTAGCGGGGGGGCCTACGAGCAGTACTTC.

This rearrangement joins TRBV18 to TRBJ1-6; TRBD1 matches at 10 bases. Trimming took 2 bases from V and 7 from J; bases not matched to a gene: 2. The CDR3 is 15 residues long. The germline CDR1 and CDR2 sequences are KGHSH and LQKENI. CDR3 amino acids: CASSPGTGVNSPLHF. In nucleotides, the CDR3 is TGTGCCAGCTCACCAGGGACAGGGGTGAATTCACCCCTCCACTTT.

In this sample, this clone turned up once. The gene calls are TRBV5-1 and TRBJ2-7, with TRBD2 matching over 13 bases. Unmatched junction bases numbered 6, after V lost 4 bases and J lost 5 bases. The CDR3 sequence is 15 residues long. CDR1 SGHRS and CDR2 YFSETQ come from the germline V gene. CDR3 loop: CASSQGTSGTHEQYF. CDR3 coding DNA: TGCGCCAGCAGCCAAGGGACTAGCGGGACCCACGAGCAGTACTTC.

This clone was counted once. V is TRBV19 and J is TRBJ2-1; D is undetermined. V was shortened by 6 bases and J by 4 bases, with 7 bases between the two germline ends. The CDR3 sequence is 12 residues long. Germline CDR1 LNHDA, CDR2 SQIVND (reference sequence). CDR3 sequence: CASRGVYNEQFF. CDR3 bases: TGTGCCAGTAGGGGCGTTTACAATGAGCAGTTCTTC.

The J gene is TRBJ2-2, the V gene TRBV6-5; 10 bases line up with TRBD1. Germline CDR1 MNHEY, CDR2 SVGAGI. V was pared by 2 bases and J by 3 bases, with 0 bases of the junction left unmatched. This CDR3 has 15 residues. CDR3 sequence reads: CASSYGTGDTGELFF. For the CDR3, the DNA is TGTGCCAGCAGTTACGGGACAGGGGACACCGGGGAGCTGTTTTTT.

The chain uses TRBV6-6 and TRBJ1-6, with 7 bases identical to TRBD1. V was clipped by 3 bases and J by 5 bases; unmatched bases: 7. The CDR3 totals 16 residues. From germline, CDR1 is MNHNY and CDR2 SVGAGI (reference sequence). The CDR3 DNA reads TGTGCCAGCAGTTATCCATGGGACAGAAATAATTCACCCCTCCACTTT. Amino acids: CASSYPWDRNNSPLHF.

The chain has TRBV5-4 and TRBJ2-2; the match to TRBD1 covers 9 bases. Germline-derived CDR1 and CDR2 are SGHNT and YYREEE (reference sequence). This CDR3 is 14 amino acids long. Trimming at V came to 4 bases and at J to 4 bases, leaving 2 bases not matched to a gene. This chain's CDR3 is CASSRTGATGELFF. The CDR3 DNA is TGTGCCAGCAGCCGGACAGGGGCCACCGGGGAGCTGTTTTTT.

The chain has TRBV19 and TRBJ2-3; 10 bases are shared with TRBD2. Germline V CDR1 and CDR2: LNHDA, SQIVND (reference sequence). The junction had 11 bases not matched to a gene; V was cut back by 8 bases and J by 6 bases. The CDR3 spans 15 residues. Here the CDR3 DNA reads TGTGCCAGTTCTGCACTAGCGGGATTAGGGGATACGCAGTATTTT. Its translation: CASSALAGLGDTQYF. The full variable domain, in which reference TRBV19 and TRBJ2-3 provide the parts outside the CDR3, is DGGITQSPKYLFRKEGQNVTLSCEQNLNHDAMYWYRQDPGQGLRLIYYSQIVNDFQKGDIAEGYSVSREKKESFPLTVTSAQKNPTAFYLCASSALAGLGDTQYFGPGTRLTVL.

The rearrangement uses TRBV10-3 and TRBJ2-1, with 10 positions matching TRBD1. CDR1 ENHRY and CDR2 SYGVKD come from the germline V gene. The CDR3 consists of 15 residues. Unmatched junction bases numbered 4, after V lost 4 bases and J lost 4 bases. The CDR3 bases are TGTGCCATCAGTGGGGGACAGGGGCATTACAATGAGCAGTTCTTC. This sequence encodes CAISGGQGHYNEQFF.

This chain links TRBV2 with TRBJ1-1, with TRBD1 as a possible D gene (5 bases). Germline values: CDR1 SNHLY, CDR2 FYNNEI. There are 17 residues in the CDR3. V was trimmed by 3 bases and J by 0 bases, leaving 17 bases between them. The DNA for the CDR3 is TGTGCCAGCAGTGATTGGTTTGGGGGGACTATGAACACTGAAGCTTTCTTT. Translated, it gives CASSDWFGGTMNTEAFF.

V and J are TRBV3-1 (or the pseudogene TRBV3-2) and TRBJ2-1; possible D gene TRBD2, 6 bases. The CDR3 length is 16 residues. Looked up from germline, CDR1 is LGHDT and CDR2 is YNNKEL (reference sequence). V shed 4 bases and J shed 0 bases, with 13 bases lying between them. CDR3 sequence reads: CASSPGGSGSYNEQFF. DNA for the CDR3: TGTGCCAGCAGCCCCGGTGGTAGCGGCTCCTACAATGAGCAGTTCTTC.

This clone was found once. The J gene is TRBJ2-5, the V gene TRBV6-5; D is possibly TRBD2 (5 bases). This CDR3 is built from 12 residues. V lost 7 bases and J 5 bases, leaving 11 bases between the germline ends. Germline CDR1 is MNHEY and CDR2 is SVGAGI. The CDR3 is CASIASGETQYF. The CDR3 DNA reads TGTGCCAGCATTGCCTCGGGGGAGACCCAGTACTTC.

The CDR3 loop is CSARWGGNNQPQHF. DNA for the CDR3: TGCAGCGCAAGGTGGGGGGGAAACAATCAGCCCCAGCATTTT. The chain links TRBV29-1 to TRBJ1-5; maybe TRBD1 (5 bases). Trimming removed 7 bases at V and 3 bases at J, with 16 bases between. Germline-derived CDR1 and CDR2 are SQVTM and ANQGSEA. CDR3 length equals 14 residues.

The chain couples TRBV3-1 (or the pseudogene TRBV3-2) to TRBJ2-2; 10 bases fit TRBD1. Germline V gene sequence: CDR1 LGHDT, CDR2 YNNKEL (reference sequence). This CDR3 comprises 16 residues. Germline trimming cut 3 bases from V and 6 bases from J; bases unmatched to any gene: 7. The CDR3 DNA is TGTGCCAGCAGCCAGACAGGGGGCATATATTCCGGGGAGCTGTTTTTT. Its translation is CASSQTGGIYSGELFF.

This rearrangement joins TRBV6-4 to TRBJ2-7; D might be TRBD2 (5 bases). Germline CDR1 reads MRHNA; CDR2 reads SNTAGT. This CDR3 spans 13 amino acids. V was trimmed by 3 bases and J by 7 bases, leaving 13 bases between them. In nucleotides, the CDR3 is TGTGCCAGCAGTGAGGAGGAGGTGGGTGAGCAGTACTTC. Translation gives CASSEEEVGEQYF.

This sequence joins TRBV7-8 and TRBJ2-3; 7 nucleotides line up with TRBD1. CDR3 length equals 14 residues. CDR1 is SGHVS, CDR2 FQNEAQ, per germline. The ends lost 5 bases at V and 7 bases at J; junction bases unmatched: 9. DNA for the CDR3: TGTGCCAGCAGCCCCGGACAGGCTGGTAATACGCAGTATTTT. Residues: CASSPGQAGNTQYF.

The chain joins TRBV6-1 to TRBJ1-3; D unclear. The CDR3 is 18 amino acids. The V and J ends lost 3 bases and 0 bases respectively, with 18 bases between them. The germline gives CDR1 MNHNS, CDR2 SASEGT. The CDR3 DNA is TGTGCCAGCAGTGACAGAATTACAGCCCGAGTCTCTGGAAACACCATATATTTT. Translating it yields CASSDRITARVSGNTIYF.

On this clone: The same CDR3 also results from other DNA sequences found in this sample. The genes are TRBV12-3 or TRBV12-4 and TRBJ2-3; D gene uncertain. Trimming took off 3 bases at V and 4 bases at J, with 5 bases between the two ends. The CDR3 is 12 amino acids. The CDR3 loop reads CASSLLADTQYF. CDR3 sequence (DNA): TGTGCCAGCAGTTTGCTAGCAGATACGCAGTATTTT.

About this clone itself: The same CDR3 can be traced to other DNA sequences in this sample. CDR3 DNA sequence: TGTGCCAGCAGCTTAGCGGGGGGTGAGACCCAGTACTTC. Encoded protein: CASSLAGGETQYF. This chain connects TRBV7-9 to TRBJ2-5; D may be TRBD2 (6 bases). Germline lookup yields CDR1 SEHNR and CDR2 FQNEAQ (reference sequence). Trimming stripped 0 bases from V and 5 bases from J, with 7 bases between. The CDR3 runs 13 residues.

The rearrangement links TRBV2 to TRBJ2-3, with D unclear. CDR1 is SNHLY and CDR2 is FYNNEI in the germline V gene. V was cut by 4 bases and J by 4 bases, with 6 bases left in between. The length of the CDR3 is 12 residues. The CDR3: CASSVAADTQYF. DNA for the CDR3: TGTGCCAGCAGTGTCGCGGCAGATACGCAGTATTTT.

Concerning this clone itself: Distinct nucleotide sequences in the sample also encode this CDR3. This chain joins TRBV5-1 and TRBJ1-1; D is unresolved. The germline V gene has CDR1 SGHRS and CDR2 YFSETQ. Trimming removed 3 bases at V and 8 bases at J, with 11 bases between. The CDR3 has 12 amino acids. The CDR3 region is CASSYDREEAFF. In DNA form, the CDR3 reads TGCGCCAGCAGCTACGATCGGGAGGAAGCTTTCTTT.

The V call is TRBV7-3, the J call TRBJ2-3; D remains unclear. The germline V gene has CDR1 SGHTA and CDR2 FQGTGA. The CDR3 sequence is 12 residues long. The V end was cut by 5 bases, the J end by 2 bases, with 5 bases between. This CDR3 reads CASSPFTDTQYF. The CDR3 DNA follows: TGTGCCAGCAGCCCCTTCACAGATACGCAGTATTTT.